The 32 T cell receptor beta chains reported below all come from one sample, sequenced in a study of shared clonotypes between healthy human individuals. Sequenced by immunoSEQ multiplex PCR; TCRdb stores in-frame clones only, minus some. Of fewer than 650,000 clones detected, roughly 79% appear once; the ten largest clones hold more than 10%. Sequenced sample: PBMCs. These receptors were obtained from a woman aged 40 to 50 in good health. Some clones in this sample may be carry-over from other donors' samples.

For the CDR3, the DNA is TGTGCCAGCAGCTTAGCGCCGGGGACAATGGGGGAGCAGTACTTC. This gives the protein CASSLAPGTMGEQYF. The chain carries TRBV7-6 and TRBJ2-7; maybe TRBD1 (6 bases). The V gene lost 0 bases and the J gene lost 7 bases, with 16 bases spanning the gap. Germline V gene sequence: CDR1 SGHVS, CDR2 FNYEAQ. The CDR3 totals 15 residues.

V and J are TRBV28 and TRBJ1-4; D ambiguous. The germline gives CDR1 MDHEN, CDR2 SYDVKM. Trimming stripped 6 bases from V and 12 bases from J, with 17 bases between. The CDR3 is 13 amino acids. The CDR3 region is CASSKDSARELFF. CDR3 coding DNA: TGTGCCAGCAGCAAGGACTCAGCAAGGGAACTGTTTTTT.

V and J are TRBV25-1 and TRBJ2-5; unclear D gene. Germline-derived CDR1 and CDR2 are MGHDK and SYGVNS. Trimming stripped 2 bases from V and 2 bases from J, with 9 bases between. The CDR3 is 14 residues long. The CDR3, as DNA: TGTGCCAGCAGTGAAGAACGGTATCAAGAGACCCAGTACTTC. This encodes CASSEERYQETQYF. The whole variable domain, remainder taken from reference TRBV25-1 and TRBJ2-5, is EADIYQTPRYLVIGTGKKITLECSQTMGHDKMYWYQQDPGMELHLIHYSYGVNSTEKGDLSSESTVSRIRTEHFPLTLESARPSHTSQYLCASSEERYQETQYFGPGTRLLVL.

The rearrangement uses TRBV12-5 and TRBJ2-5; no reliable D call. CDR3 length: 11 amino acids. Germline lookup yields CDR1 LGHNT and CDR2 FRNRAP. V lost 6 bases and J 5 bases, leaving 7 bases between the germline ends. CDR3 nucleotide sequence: TGTGCTAGTGGCTCGGGTGAGACCCAGTACTTC. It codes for CASGSGETQYF.

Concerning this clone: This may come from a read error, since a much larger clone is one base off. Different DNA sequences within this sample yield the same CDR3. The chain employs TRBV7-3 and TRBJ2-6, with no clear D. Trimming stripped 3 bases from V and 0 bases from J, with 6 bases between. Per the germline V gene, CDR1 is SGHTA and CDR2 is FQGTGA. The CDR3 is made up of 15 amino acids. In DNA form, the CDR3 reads TGTGCCAGCAGCTTGGGTGGCTCTGGGGCCAACGTCCTGACTTTC. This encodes CASSLGGSGANVLTF.

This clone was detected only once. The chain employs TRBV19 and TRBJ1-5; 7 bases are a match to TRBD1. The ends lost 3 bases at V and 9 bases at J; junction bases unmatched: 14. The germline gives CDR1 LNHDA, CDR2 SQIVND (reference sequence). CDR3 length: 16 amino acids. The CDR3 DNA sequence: TGTGCCAGTAGTATGCAGGGGACAGCGACAAGGAGGCCCCAGCATTTT. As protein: CASSMQGTATRRPQHF.

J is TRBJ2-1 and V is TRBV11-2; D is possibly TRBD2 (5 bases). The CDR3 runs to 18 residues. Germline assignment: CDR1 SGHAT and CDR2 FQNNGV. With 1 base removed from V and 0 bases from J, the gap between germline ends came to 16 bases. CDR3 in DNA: TGTGCCAGCAGCTTAGTCTCTCCCGGCACTAGCTCCTACAATGAGCAGTTCTTC. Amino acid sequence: CASSLVSPGTSSYNEQFF. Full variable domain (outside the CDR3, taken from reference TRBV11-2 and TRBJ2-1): EAGVAQSPRYKIIEKRQSVAFWCNPISGHATLYWYQQILGQGPKLLIQFQNNGVVDDSQLPKDRFSAERLKGVDSTLKIQPAKLEDSAVYLCASSLVSPGTSSYNEQFFGPGTRLTVL.

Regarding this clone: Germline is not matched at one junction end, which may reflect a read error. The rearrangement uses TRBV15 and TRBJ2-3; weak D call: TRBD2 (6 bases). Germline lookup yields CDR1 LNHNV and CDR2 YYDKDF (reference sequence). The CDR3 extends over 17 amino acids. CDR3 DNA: TGTGCCACCAGCAGAGAGGGTCGTACCGGGGGAACAGATATGCAGTATTTT. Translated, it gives CATSREGRTGGTDMQYF.

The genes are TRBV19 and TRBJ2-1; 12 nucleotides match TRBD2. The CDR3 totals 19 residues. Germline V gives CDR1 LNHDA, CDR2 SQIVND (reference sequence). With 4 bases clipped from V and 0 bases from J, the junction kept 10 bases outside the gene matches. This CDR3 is CASSRGTSGYKSSYNEQFF. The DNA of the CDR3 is TGTGCCAGTAGTAGGGGGACTAGCGGGTACAAGAGCTCCTACAATGAGCAGTTCTTC. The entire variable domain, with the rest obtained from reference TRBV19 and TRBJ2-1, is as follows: DGGITQSPKYLFRKEGQNVTLSCEQNLNHDAMYWYRQDPGQGLRLIYYSQIVNDFQKGDIAEGYSVSREKKESFPLTVTSAQKNPTAFYLCASSRGTSGYKSSYNEQFFGPGTRLTVL.

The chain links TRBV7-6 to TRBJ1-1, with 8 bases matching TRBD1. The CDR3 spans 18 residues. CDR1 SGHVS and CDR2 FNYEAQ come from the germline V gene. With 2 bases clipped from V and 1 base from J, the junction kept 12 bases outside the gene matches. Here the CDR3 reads CASSLRVNRDRTNTEAFF. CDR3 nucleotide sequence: TGTGCCAGCAGCTTAAGGGTAAACCGGGACAGGACGAACACTGAAGCTTTCTTT.

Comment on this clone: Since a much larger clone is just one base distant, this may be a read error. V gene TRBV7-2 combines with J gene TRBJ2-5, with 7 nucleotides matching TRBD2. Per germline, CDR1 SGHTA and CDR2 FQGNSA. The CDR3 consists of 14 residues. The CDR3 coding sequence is TGTTCCAGCAGCTTCAGCGGGACTCAAGAGACCCAGTACTTC. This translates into CSSSFSGTQETQYF.

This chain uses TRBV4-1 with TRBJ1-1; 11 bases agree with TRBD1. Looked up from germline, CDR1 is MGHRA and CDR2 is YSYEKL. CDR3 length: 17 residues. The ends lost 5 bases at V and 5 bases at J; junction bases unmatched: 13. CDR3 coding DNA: TGCGCCAGCAGCACCCGGACAGGGGGCAATTCGGGTACTGAAGCTTTCTTT. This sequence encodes CASSTRTGGNSGTEAFF.

The CDR3 loop reads CAWSVTGGAGQPQHF. In DNA, the CDR3 is TGTGCCTGGAGTGTAACAGGGGGCGCGGGACAGCCCCAGCATTTT. The rearrangement joins TRBV30 to TRBJ1-5, with 9 bases aligning to TRBD1. Losses at the gene ends were 0 bases for V and 7 bases for J; bases not matched to a gene: 7. The CDR3 length is 15 residues. CDR1 is GTSNPN, CDR2 SVGIG, per germline (reference sequence).

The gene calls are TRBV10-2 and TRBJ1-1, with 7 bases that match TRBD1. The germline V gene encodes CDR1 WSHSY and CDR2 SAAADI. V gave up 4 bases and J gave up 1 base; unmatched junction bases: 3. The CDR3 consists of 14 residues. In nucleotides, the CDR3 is TGCGCCAGCAGTGGTACAGGGGAGAACACTGAAGCTTTCTTT. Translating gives CASSGTGENTEAFF.

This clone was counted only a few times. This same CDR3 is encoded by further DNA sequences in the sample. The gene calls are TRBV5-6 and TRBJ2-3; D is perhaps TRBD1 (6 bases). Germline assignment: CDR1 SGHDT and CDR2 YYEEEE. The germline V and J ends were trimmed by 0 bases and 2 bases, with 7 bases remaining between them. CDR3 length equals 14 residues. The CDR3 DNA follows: TGTGCCAGCAGCTTGGGGGGGCACACAGATACGCAGTATTTT. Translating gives CASSLGGHTDTQYF.

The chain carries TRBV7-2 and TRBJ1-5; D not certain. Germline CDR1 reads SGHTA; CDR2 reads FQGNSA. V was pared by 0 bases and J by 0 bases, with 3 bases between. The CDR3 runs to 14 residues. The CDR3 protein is CASSLAVSNQPQHF. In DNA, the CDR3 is TGTGCCAGCAGCTTAGCGGTTAGCAATCAGCCCCAGCATTTT.

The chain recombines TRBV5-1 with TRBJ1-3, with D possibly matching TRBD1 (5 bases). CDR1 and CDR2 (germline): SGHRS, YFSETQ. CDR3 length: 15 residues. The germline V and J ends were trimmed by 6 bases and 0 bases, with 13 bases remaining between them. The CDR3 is CASTPGGASGNTIYF. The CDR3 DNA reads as TGCGCCAGCACCCCGGGGGGAGCCTCTGGAAACACCATATATTTT.

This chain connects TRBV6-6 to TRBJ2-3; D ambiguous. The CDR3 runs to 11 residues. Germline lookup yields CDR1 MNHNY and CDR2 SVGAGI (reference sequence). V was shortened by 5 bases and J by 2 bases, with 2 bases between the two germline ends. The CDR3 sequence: CASSTTDTQYF. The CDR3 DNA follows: TGTGCCAGCAGTACCACAGATACGCAGTATTTT.

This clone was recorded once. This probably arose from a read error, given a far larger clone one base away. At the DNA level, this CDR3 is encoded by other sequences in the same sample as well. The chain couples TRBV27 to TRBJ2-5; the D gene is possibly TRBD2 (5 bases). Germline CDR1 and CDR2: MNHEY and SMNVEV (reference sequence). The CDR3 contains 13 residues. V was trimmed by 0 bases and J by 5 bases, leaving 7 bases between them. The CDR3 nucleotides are TGTGCCAGCAGTTTATCGGAGGAGGAGACCCAGTACTTC. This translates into CASSLSEEETQYF.

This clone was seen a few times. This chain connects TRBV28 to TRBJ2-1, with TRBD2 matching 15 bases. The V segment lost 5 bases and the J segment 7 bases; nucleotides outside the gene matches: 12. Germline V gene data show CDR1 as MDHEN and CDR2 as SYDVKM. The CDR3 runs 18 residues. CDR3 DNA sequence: TGTGCCAGCAGTCCATATCCCCGGACTAGCGGGAGGGGGAATGAGCAGTTCTTC. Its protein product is CASSPYPRTSGRGNEQFF.

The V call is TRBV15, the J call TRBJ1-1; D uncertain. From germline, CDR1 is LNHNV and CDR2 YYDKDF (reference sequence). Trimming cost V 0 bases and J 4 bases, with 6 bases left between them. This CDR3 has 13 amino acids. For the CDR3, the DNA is TGTGCCACCAGCAGAGAGGTGGCCACTGAAGCTTTCTTT. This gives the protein CATSREVATEAFF.

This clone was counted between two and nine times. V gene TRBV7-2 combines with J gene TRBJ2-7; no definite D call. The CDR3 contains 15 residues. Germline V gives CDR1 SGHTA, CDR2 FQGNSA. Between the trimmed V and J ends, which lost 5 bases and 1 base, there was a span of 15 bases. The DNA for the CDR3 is TGTGCCAGCAGCCCCCAGGTCAGCCCGTCCTACGAGCAGTACTTC. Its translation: CASSPQVSPSYEQYF.

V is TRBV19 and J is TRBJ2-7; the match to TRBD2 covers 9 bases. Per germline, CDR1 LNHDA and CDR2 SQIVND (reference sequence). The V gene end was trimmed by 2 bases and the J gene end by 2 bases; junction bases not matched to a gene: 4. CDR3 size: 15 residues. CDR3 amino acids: CASSISGLATYEQYF. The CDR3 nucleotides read TGTGCCAGTAGTATATCCGGACTAGCGACCTACGAGCAGTACTTC.

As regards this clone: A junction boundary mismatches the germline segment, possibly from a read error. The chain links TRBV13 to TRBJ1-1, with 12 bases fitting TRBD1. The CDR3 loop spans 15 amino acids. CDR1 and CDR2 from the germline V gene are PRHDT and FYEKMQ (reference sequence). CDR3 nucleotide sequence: TGTGCCAGCAGCCTAGGGACAGGGGGCTTCACTGAAGCTTTCTTT. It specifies CASSLGTGGFTEAFF.

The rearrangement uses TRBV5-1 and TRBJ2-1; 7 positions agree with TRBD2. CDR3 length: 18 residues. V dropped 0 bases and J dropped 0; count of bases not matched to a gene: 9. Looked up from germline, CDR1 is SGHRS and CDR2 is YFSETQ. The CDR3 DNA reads TGCGCCAGCAGCTTGGGTGTGCTAGCGGCAAGCTCCTACAATGAGCAGTTCTTC. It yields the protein CASSLGVLAASSYNEQFF.

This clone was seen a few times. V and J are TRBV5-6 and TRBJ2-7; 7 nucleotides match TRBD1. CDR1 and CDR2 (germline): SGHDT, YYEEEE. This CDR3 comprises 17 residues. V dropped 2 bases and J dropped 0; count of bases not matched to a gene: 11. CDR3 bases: TGTGCCAGCAGCTTAACAGGGGCCCACCTCCTCTCCTACGAGCAGTACTTC. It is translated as CASSLTGAHLLSYEQYF. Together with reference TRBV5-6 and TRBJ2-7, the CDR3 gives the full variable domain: DAGVTQSPTHLIKTRGQQVTLRCSPKSGHDTVSWYQQALGQGPQFIFQYYEEEERQRGNFPDRFSGHQFPNYSSELNVNALLLGDSALYLCASSLTGAHLLSYEQYFGPGTRLTVT.

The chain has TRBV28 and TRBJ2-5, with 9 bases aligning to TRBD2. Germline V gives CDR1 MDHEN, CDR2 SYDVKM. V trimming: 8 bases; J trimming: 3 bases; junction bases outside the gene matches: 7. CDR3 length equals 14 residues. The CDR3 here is CASAAAGGKETQYF. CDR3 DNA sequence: TGTGCCAGCGCGGCGGCGGGAGGGAAAGAGACCCAGTACTTC.

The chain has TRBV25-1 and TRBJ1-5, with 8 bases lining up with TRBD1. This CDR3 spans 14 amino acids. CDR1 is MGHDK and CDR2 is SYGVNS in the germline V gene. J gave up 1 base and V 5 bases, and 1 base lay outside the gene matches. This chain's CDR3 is CASSRTGSNQPQHF. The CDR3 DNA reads TGTGCCAGCAGTAGGACAGGGAGCAATCAGCCCCAGCATTTT.

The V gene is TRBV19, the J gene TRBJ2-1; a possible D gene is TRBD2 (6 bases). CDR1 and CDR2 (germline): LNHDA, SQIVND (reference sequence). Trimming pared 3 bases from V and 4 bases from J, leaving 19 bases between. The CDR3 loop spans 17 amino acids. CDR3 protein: CASSIRSGGDSYNEQFF. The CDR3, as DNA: TGTGCCAGTAGTATTAGGTCAGGAGGGGACTCATACAATGAGCAGTTCTTC.

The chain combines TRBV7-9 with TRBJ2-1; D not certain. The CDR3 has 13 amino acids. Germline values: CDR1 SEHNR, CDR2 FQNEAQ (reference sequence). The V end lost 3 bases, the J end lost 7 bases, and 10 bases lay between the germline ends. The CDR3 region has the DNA TGTGCCAGCAGCTTGCCAGCGACAAATGAGCAGTTCTTC. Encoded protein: CASSLPATNEQFF.

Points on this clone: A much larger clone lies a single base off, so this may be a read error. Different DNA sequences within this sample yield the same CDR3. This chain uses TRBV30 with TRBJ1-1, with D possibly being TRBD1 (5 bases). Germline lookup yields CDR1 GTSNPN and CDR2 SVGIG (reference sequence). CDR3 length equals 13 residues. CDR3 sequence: CAWSIDSVTEAFF. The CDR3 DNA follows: TGTGCCTGGAGTATAGACAGTGTGACTGAAGCCTTCTTT.

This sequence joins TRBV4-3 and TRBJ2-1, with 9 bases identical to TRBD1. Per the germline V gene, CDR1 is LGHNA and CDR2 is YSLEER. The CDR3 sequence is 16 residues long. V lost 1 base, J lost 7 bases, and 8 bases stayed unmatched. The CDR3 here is CASSQGRDRGRNEQFF. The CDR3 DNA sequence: TGCGCCAGCAGCCAAGGAAGAGACAGGGGGAGGAATGAGCAGTTCTTC.